This T cell receptor beta chain is drawn from a study of blood T cell repertoires in COVID-19. Study summary: Researchers got acute and convalescent COVID-19 samples from the United States, Italy and Spain. PBMCs, B-cell-depleted T cells, or T cells were the source of the cDNA or gDNA that made up the material.

TCRdb keeps only in-frame clones here, not all; method: immunoSEQ multiplex PCR. The sample lists 90,000 to 150,000 clones, 65% to 90% occurring once. This receptor was obtained from an elderly man with acute or convalescent COVID-19. The sample taken for sequencing was peripheral blood.

CDR3 in DNA: TGTGCCAGCAGCTTGGAGTACTGGCGACACCTCTACGAGCAGTACTTC. This codes for CASSLEYWRHLYEQYF. This sequence joins TRBV5-6 and TRBJ2-7; no clear D. Looked up from germline, CDR1 is SGHDT and CDR2 is YYEEEE. V was pared by 0 bases and J by 3 bases, with 16 bases between. The CDR3 extends over 16 amino acids. The entire variable domain, with the rest obtained from reference TRBV5-6 and TRBJ2-7, is as follows: DAGVTQSPTHLIKTRGQQVTLRCSPKSGHDTVSWYQQALGQGPQFIFQYYEEEERQRGNFPDRFSGHQFPNYSSELNVNALLLGDSALYLCASSLEYWRHLYEQYFGPGTRLTVT.